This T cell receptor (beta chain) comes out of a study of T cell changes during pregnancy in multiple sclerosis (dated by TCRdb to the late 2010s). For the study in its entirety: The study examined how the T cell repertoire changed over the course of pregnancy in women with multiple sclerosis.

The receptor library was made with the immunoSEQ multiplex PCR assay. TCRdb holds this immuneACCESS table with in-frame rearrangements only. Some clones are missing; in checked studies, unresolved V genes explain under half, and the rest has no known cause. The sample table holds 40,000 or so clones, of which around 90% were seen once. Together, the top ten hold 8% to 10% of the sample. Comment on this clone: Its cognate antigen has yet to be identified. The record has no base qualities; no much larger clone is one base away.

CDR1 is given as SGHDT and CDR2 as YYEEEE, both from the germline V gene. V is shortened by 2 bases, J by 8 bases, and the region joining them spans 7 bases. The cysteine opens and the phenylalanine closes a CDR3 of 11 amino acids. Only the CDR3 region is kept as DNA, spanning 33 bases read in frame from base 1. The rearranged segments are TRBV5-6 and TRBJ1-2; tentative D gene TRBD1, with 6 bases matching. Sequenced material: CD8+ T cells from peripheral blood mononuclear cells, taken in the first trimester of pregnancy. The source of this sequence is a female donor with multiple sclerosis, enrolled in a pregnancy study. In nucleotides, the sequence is TGTGCCAGCAGCTTTGGACAGGGCTACACCTTC. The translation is CASSFGQGYTF.